The entry below describes one T cell receptor beta chain. The data originate from a study of T cell changes during pregnancy in multiple sclerosis. The V segment lost 4 bases and the J segment 1 base; nucleotides outside the gene matches: 7. The CDR3 length is 16 residues. CDR1 and CDR2 from the germline V gene are SGHNT and YYREEE (reference sequence). Measured with immunoSEQ multiplex PCR; TCRdb has only the in-frame clones, and not every one. In the table there are around 57,000 clones, less than 95% of which are singletons. This sample comprised peripheral blood, obtained in the third trimester of pregnancy. The receptor was isolated from a female donor in good health, enrolled as a control in a pregnancy study. The chain employs TRBV5-4 and TRBJ2-7, with 11 bases aligning to TRBD2. The CDR3 DNA follows: TGTGCCAGCAGCCCAGAACTAGCGGGAGTATCCTACGAGCAGTACTTC. Amino acids: CASSPELAGVSYEQYF.